This T cell receptor beta chain was documented in a study of cytomegalovirus exposure and HLA in healthy donors. Study-level information: Unique TCR beta sequences numbering about 100 million came from around 180 million T cells in an earlier analysis. Early release data held some 79 million unique TCRs from HLA-typed donors. Study-wide results and caveats: In a later analysis, across HLA loci, associated TCR counts were highest for DRB1, lowest for HLA-C. It was 164 TCR beta chains that were listed as cytomegalovirus-associated.

PCR amplification relied on 60 Vbeta primers (plus 13 Jbeta primers). Clones were read by immunoSEQ multiplex PCR, and TCRdb kept only the in-frame ones, dropping some. Among 250,000 or so clones listed, around nine tenths were seen once. About this clone itself: What it binds is not known.

CDR1 and CDR2 (germline): DFQATT, SNEGSKA (reference sequence). CDR3 length: 11 residues. V shed 6 bases and J shed 7 bases, with 10 bases lying between them. What was sequenced was PBMCs. The TCR was taken from a girl aged 2 to 9 in good health and CMV-seronegative. This chain uses TRBV20-1 with TRBJ2-1, with TRBD2 as a possible D gene (7 bases). The CDR3 spells CSAEGGNEQFF. The CDR3 bases are TGCAGTGCCGAGGGGGGGAATGAGCAGTTCTTC.